What follows describes a single T cell receptor beta chain. The data belong to a study of cytomegalovirus exposure and HLA in healthy donors. V was shortened by 2 bases and J by 4 bases, with 10 bases between the two germline ends. The CDR3 has 13 residues. Germline-derived CDR1 and CDR2 are SGHNT and YYREEE (reference sequence). The study ran its PCR with 60 Vbeta and 13 Jbeta primers. Generated by immunoSEQ multiplex PCR, the TCRdb table keeps only in-frame clones and is missing some. The data show around 150,000 clones, 68% seen once. The sample was PBMCs. This chain connects TRBV5-4 to TRBJ2-7; D remains ambiguous. This receptor was obtained from a woman in her late teens or twenties in good health and CMV-seropositive. The CDR3: CASSLPTTYEQYF. The CDR3 nucleotides are TGTGCCAGCAGCTTACCCACGACTTACGAGCAGTACTTC.